This TCR beta chain was sequenced during a study of patients and donors after allogeneic stem cell transplantation. Within the sample, this clonotype is medium-sized. This CDR3 contains 14 residues. The V segment lost 4 bases and the J segment 4 bases; nucleotides outside the gene matches: 3. Germline CDR1 is ENHRY and CDR2 is SYGVKD. Each CDR3 protein gets one entry after TCRdb re-called the RT-PCR reads with MiXCR. The sample has under 95,000 distinct CDR3 sequences; 5% are singletons. The sample taken for sequencing was blood, either unsorted or a sorted T cell fraction (not recorded which). This receptor was identified in a human donor who was either an allogeneic HSCT recipient or a stem cell or donor lymphocyte infusion donor (not recorded which). It is not recorded whose cells these are; they may come from a transplant donor. The chain uses TRBV10-3 and TRBJ2-2; 7 nucleotides agree with TRBD1. The CDR3 nucleotides read TGTGCCATCAGTGCGGGGACAGCCACCGGGGAGCTGTTTTTT. Translating gives CAISAGTATGELFF.